The 20 T cell receptor beta chains below come from one sample, sequenced in a study of human T cells and chemical hapten exposure. TCRdb re-called the RACE reads through MiXCR, storing one row per CDR3 protein. The data show 75,000 to 90,000 distinct CDR3 sequences, over 6% seen once. Specified time point: patch test 1, 2 weeks after DPC sensitization. Treatment specified: therapeutic diphenylcyclopropenone sensitization with weekly scalp DPC. The sequenced sample was whole blood, obtained in connection with sensitization to the hapten diphenylcyclopropenone (DPC). Receptor source: a woman younger than 45 with alopecia areata. Some clones in this sample may be carry-over from other donors' samples.

This clonotype was seen ten or more times. The chain couples TRBV7-2 to TRBJ2-1, with D tentatively TRBD2 (7 bases). Looked up from germline, CDR1 is SGHTA and CDR2 is FQGNSA. The CDR3 is made up of 17 amino acids. Trimming took off 5 bases at V and 0 bases at J, with 17 bases between the two ends. This CDR3 is CASSRGGLAASYNEQFF. In DNA, the CDR3 is TGTGCCAGCAGCAGGGGGGGGCTAGCGGCCTCCTACAATGAGCAGTTCTTC.

This clonotype was seen many times. The J gene is TRBJ1-1, the V gene TRBV27, with a possible D match to TRBD1 (6 bases). Germline lookup yields CDR1 MNHEY and CDR2 SMNVEV (reference sequence). Trimming removed 5 bases from V and 3 bases from J, with 10 bases in between. CDR3 length equals 13 residues. The CDR3 loop is CASSVQGYTEAFF. The CDR3 coding sequence is TGTGCCAGCAGTGTACAGGGCTACACTGAAGCTTTCTTT.

As for this clonotype: A much larger clone differs from this one at a single base, so this may be a read error. The chain uses TRBV29-1 and TRBJ2-5, with a tentative D call TRBD1 (5 bases). Germline V CDR1 and CDR2: SQVTM, ANQGSEA. The ends were cut back, 4 bases at V and 5 bases at J, with 14 bases in the middle. This CDR3 spans 13 amino acids. CDR3 residues: CSVVAQGAETQYF. The CDR3 DNA reads as TGCAGCGTTGTGGCCCAAGGGGCTGAGACCCAGTACTTC.

This chain uses TRBV7-9 with TRBJ1-5; maybe TRBD1 (5 bases). The CDR3 runs to 14 residues. V was pared by 0 bases and J by 7 bases, with 10 bases between. Germline V gene data show CDR1 as SEHNR and CDR2 as FQNEAQ (reference sequence). The CDR3 DNA reads as TGTGCCAGCAGCTTAGCAGGGGAACAACAGCCCCAGCATTTT. This codes for CASSLAGEQQPQHF.

This clonotype was recorded at least ten times. This chain links TRBV12-3 or TRBV12-4 with TRBJ2-7; D is undetermined. The CDR3 consists of 14 residues. Trimming removed 1 base at V and 0 bases at J, with 7 bases between. CDR3 amino acids: CASSLGLSSYEQYF. The CDR3 nucleotides are TGTGCCAGCAGTTTAGGGTTAAGCTCCTACGAGCAGTACTTC.

This clonotype was detected many times. V is TRBV6-5 and J is TRBJ1-6, with D maybe TRBD1 (5 bases). The CDR3 sequence is 16 residues long. V was shortened by 10 bases and J by 13 bases, with 29 bases between the two germline ends. The germline V gene encodes CDR1 MNHEY and CDR2 SVGAGI. The CDR3 here is CATQRGRTSARSPLHF. The DNA of the CDR3 is TGTGCCACCCAAAGGGGCCGGACGTCAGCAAGGTCGCCCCTCCACTTT.

The gene calls are TRBV28 and TRBJ1-2; TRBD1 is a possible D gene (5 bases). V lost 3 bases and J 7 bases, leaving 12 bases between the germline ends. The CDR3 runs 13 residues. Germline CDR1 and CDR2: MDHEN and SYDVKM. This CDR3 is CASSFGQGLGYTF. DNA of the CDR3: TGTGCCAGCAGTTTTGGGCAGGGCCTTGGCTACACCTTC.

This clonotype was detected only a few times. The V gene is TRBV12-3 or TRBV12-4, the J gene TRBJ1-5; the D is unclear. V dropped 3 bases and J dropped 7 bases, with 10 bases sitting between them. The CDR3 loop spans 13 amino acids. The CDR3 here is CASSFLGGQPQHF. CDR3 DNA sequence: TGTGCCAGCAGTTTCCTAGGAGGACAGCCCCAGCATTTT.

This clonotype was seen many times. This rearrangement joins TRBV20-1 to TRBJ2-4, with 7 bases lining up with TRBD1. J lost 6 bases, V lost 3 bases, and 8 bases had no gene match. Germline values: CDR1 DFQATT, CDR2 SNEGSKA (reference sequence). The CDR3 contains 14 residues. CDR3 sequence (DNA): TGCAGTGCTAGCCCCCCCGGGACAGTAAACATTCAGTACTTC. Encoded protein: CSASPPGTVNIQYF.

This clonotype was recorded at least ten times. The chain carries TRBV5-1 and TRBJ2-7; TRBD2 agrees at 11 bases. Germline V gene lookup returns CDR1 SGHRS and CDR2 YFSETQ. V lost 5 bases to trimming and J lost 4 bases; unmatched junction nucleotides: 14. CDR3 length equals 17 residues. The CDR3 reads CASRTAPSGTSGYEQYF. In nucleotides, the CDR3 is TGCGCCAGCAGGACCGCTCCTTCCGGGACTAGCGGTTACGAGCAGTACTTC.

In its sample, this clonotype was seen many times. This CDR3 reads CATGDSYNEQFF. In DNA form, the CDR3 reads TGTGCCACGGGGGACTCTTACAATGAGCAGTTCTTC. The rearrangement links TRBV10-3 to TRBJ2-1; TRBD2 is a possible D gene (6 bases). From germline, CDR1 is ENHRY and CDR2 SYGVKD. The length of the CDR3 is 12 residues. Trimming took 10 bases from V and 4 from J, leaving 11 bases between them.

This clonotype was seen repeatedly, ten times or more. The V call is TRBV4-1, the J call TRBJ1-1; TRBD1 matches 8 bases. In germline, CDR1 is MGHRA, CDR2 YSYEKL. J was trimmed by 5 bases and V by 3 bases; bases with no gene match: 8. This CDR3 contains 15 residues. CDR3 in amino acids: CASSQHGQGGTEAFF. CDR3 nucleotides: TGCGCCAGCAGCCAGCATGGACAGGGTGGGACTGAAGCTTTCTTT.

Ten or more counts support this clonotype. The chain combines TRBV20-1 with TRBJ2-7; TRBD2 matches 8 bases. V lost 3 bases to trimming and J lost 6 bases; unmatched junction nucleotides: 10. The germline V gene has CDR1 DFQATT and CDR2 SNEGSKA (reference sequence). The CDR3 consists of 14 residues. CDR3 sequence reads: CSASGGARSGEQYF. The CDR3 bases are TGCAGTGCTAGCGGGGGGGCCAGAAGCGGCGAGCAGTACTTC.

The CDR3: CSAQQSASGPSTGELFF. The CDR3 region has the DNA TGCAGCGCTCAACAATCGGCATCCGGGCCGTCCACCGGGGAGCTGTTTTTT. This chain joins TRBV29-1 and TRBJ2-2; no clear D. Germline-derived CDR1 and CDR2 are SQVTM and ANQGSEA. The CDR3 is 17 residues long. The V end lost 7 bases, the J end lost 4 bases, and 25 bases lay between the germline ends.

This clonotype has at least ten counts. J is TRBJ2-1 and V is TRBV18; D may be TRBD1 or TRBD2 (5 bases each). In germline, CDR1 is KGHSH, CDR2 LQKENI. This CDR3 spans 14 amino acids. Trimming pared 0 bases from V and 6 bases from J, leaving 9 bases between. As DNA, the CDR3 is TGTGCCAGCTCACCACCGGCAGGGACCAATGAGCAGTTCTTC. Protein: CASSPPAGTNEQFF.

This clonotype appeared many times. The rearrangement uses TRBV20-1 and TRBJ1-1; D is uncertain. Trimming left V 1 base short and J 3 bases short, with 12 bases between. The germline gives CDR1 DFQATT, CDR2 SNEGSKA (reference sequence). The CDR3 length is 14 residues. This CDR3 reads CSARVLLGHTEAFF. The CDR3 DNA sequence: TGCAGTGCTAGAGTTTTGTTGGGCCACACTGAAGCTTTCTTT.

This clonotype was observed many times. The chain is built from TRBV6-2 or TRBV6-3 and TRBJ1-6; D is unclear. This CDR3 has 13 amino acids. Per the germline V gene, CDR1 is MNHEY and CDR2 is SVGEGT. Deletions cut 2 bases from V and 5 bases from J, with 4 bases between. CDR3 DNA sequence: TGTGCCAGCAGTTACCGGGATAATTCACCCCTCCACTTT. It translates to CASSYRDNSPLHF.

This clonotype was seen repeatedly, ten times or more. The chain has TRBV29-1 and TRBJ2-2; D is possibly TRBD1 or TRBD2 (5 bases each). The CDR3 extends over 12 amino acids. V lost 6 bases and J lost 4, with 9 bases in between. The germline V gene encodes CDR1 SQVTM and CDR2 ANQGSEA. CDR3 bases: TGCAGCGTCCCAGGGAGCACCGGGGAGCTGTTTTTT. Encoded protein: CSVPGSTGELFF.

In this sample, this clonotype turned up a few times. The CDR3 nucleotides read TGTGCCAGCAGCCGTCAACAGAGAGAGACCCAGTACTTC. As protein: CASSRQQRETQYF. V usage is TRBV14 and J usage is TRBJ2-5; D unresolved. The CDR3 runs to 13 residues. Deletions cut 4 bases from V and 4 bases from J, with 10 bases between. Germline-derived CDR1 and CDR2 are SGHDN and FVKESK. Based on the CDR3 plus reference TRBV14 and TRBJ2-5, the full variable domain is EAGVTQFPSHSVIEKGQTVTLRCDPISGHDNLYWYRRVMGKEIKFLLHFVKESKQDESGMPNNRFLAERTGGTYSTLKVQPAELEDSGVYFCASSRQQRETQYFGPGTRLLVL.

At least ten counts were recorded for this clonotype. The gene calls are TRBV14 and TRBJ2-7; 8 nucleotides align to TRBD1. The CDR3 has 16 residues. Germline CDR1 and CDR2: SGHDN and FVKESK. Trimming cost V 1 base and J 0 bases; bases outside gene matches: 5. Here the CDR3 reads CASSQAQQGVSYEQYF. The CDR3, as DNA: TGTGCCAGCAGCCAAGCACAACAGGGGGTCTCCTACGAGCAGTACTTC.